These T cell receptor beta chains were read from a single sample in a study of T-cell reconstitution after alpha-beta-depleted transplantation in children. TCRdb ran MiXCR on the PCR reads and lists one entry per CDR3 protein. The repertoire holds hundreds of thousands of distinct CDR3 sequences, with roughly a tenth as singletons. The sample here was PBMCs from the stem cell graft donor, taken from the stem cell graft. The receptors were sampled from a human donor who donated a stem cell graft to a child with acute myeloid leukemia. Both conserved end residues are part of each CDR3. D genes are given only for firm matches. Some rows have no size entry. The others give once, few or many, or a class for an expanded clone.

V gene	J gene	D gene	clone size	CDR3 protein	CDR3 DNA
TRBV29-1	TRBJ2-1	NA	many	CSVSTYNEQFF	TGCAGCGTTTCAACCTACAATGAGCAGTTCTTC
TRBV7-2	TRBJ1-5	NA	NA	CASSLSHSSNQPQHF	TGTGCCAGCAGCTTAAGTCACTCTAGCAATCAGCCCCAGCATTTT
TRBV7-2	TRBJ2-3	NA	NA	CASGTGSSTDTQYF	TGTGCTTCGGGGACGGGGTCTAGCACAGATACGCAGTATTTT
TRBV21-1	TRBJ2-1	NA	NA	CASSPGQGAKGQFF	TGTGCCAGCAGCCCGGGACAGGGGGCGAAAGGGCAGTTCTTC
TRBV10-3	TRBJ2-3	NA	many	CAISESGGTDTQYF	TGTGCCATCAGTGAAAGCGGAGGCACAGATACGCAGTATTTT
TRBV3-1	TRBJ1-1	NA	few	CASSPDPRGEAFF	TGTGCCAGCAGCCCAGACCCCAGGGGAGAAGCTTTCTTT
TRBV9	TRBJ1-1	NA	many	CASSASGAAEAFF	TGTGCCAGCAGCGCATCCGGGGCGGCTGAAGCTTTCTTT
TRBV9	TRBJ2-1	NA	NA	CASSVWAGMNNEQFF	TGTGCCAGCAGCGTATGGGCAGGTATGAACAATGAGCAGTTCTTC
TRBV6-6	TRBJ2-3	NA	many	CASSYMADTQYF	TGTGCCAGCAGTTACATGGCAGATACGCAGTATTTT
TRBV30	TRBJ2-3	TRBD2	NA	CAWSGLAGDTQYF	TGTGCCTGGAGTGGGCTAGCGGGAGATACGCAGTATTTT
TRBV5-1	TRBJ2-1	TRBD2	few	CASSARTSGVHEQFF	TGCGCCAGCAGCGCAAGGACTAGCGGAGTACATGAGCAGTTCTTC
TRBV7-9	TRBJ2-1	NA	NA	CATHPGAGNEQFF	TGTGCCACCCATCCGGGAGCGGGCAATGAGCAGTTCTTC
TRBV5-1	TRBJ2-1	TRBD1	few	CASSLRGTGSGDEQFF	TGCGCCAGCAGCTTGAGGGGGACAGGCTCAGGCGATGAGCAGTTCTTC
TRBV5-1	TRBJ2-7	TRBD2	NA	CASTYSGTNTEQYF	TGCGCCAGCACCTACTCCGGGACTAATACCGAGCAGTACTTC
TRBV12-5	TRBJ2-7	NA	NA	CASARAGVYEQYF	TGTGCTAGTGCCCGGGCAGGGGTATACGAGCAGTACTTC
TRBV28	TRBJ2-1	NA	NA	CASSPPTGTYNEQFF	TGTGCCAGCAGTCCCCCGACAGGTACCTACAATGAGCAGTTCTTC
TRBV27	TRBJ2-4	TRBD2	NA	CASSLLGTRLAKNIQYF	TGTGCCAGCAGTTTATTAGGGACTAGACTAGCCAAAAACATTCAGTACTTC
TRBV18	TRBJ2-1	NA	NA	CASSTSLVAYNEQFF	TGTGCCAGCTCAACCAGTTTAGTGGCCTACAATGAGCAGTTCTTC
TRBV29-1	TRBJ2-1	TRBD2	many	CSVEGGRAHNEQFF	TGCAGCGTTGAAGGCGGGAGGGCCCACAATGAGCAGTTCTTC
TRBV20-1	TRBJ2-1	NA	many	CSARVMGSNEQFF	TGCAGTGCTAGAGTCATGGGGTCCAATGAGCAGTTCTTC
TRBV20-1	TRBJ1-4	NA	few	CSARQGFEKLFF	TGCAGTGCTAGACAGGGGTTTGAAAAACTGTTTTTT
TRBV7-2	TRBJ1-3	NA	NA	CASSLGYHSGNTIYF	TGTGCCAGCAGCTTAGGGTATCACTCTGGAAACACCATATATTTT
TRBV24-1	TRBJ2-1	TRBD2	many	CATSDSPSGRYNEQFF	TGTGCCACCAGTGATTCCCCTAGCGGACGGTACAATGAGCAGTTCTTC
TRBV20-1	TRBJ2-1	NA	many	CSASGTGSYNEQFF	TGCAGTGCTAGTGGGACTGGGTCCTACAATGAGCAGTTCTTC
TRBV7-8	TRBJ1-2	NA	few	CASSLVAGLYTF	TGTGCCAGCAGCTTAGTGGCAGGGCTCTACACCTTC
TRBV7-8	TRBJ2-1	TRBD2	once	CASSLPARLAGFYNEQFF	TGTGCCAGCAGCTTACCGGCTCGACTAGCGGGGTTCTACAATGAGCAGTTCTTC
TRBV28	TRBJ1-2	NA	few	CASSLGGRGGRALSYTF	TGTGCCAGCAGTTTAGGGGGGCGTGGAGGGCGAGCGTTGAGCTACACCTTC
TRBV6-2/TRBV6-3	TRBJ2-1	NA	many	CASGFYNEQFF	TGTGCCAGCGGATTTTACAATGAGCAGTTCTTC
TRBV18	TRBJ2-5	NA	few	CASPPQETQYF	TGTGCCAGCCCACCCCAAGAGACCCAGTACTTC
TRBV5-1	TRBJ1-5	NA	NA	CASRLGGNQPQHF	TGCGCCAGCAGATTGGGGGGGAATCAGCCCCAGCATTTT
TRBV29-1	TRBJ2-3	TRBD2	few	CSVGKREGQDTQYF	TGCAGCGTTGGAAAGCGGGAGGGGCAAGATACGCAGTATTTT
TRBV5-1	TRBJ2-7	NA	NA	CASSSRTVYYEQYF	TGCGCCAGCAGCTCCCGGACCGTCTACTACGAGCAGTACTTC
TRBV2	TRBJ2-1	TRBD2	NA	CARSRTGLAGVGEQFF	TGTGCCAGGTCAAGAACGGGACTAGCGGGAGTAGGTGAGCAGTTCTTC
TRBV5-1	TRBJ2-2	TRBD2	few	CASSLFWERDIRSTGELFF	TGCGCCAGCAGCTTGTTTTGGGAGCGGGATATTCGGAGCACCGGGGAGCTGTTTTTT
TRBV7-9	TRBJ1-1	NA	NA	CASSLMDTEAFF	TGTGCCAGCAGCTTAATGGACACTGAAGCTTTCTTT
TRBV29-1	TRBJ2-1	TRBD2	many	CSVDLGLGGNEQFF	TGCAGCGTTGACCTGGGACTGGGGGGGAATGAGCAGTTCTTC
TRBV5-1	TRBJ2-6	NA	NA	CASSFTGSGANVLTF	TGCGCCAGCAGCTTCACGGGGTCTGGGGCCAACGTCCTGACTTTC
TRBV20-1	TRBJ2-5	TRBD2	NA	CSARPLGLAGQETQYF	TGCAGTGCTAGACCGCTGGGACTAGCGGGCCAAGAGACCCAGTACTTC
TRBV20-1	TRBJ2-4	NA	NA	CSATEFEQYF	TGCAGTGCTACGGAGTTCGAACAGTACTTC
TRBV20-1	TRBJ2-2	NA	NA	CSAGGLTNGELFF	TGCAGTGCTGGCGGACTTACTAACGGGGAGCTGTTTTTT
TRBV7-2	TRBJ1-5	NA	many	CASSLRQGNQPQHF	TGTGCCAGCAGCTTACGTCAGGGCAATCAGCCCCAGCATTTT
TRBV29-1	TRBJ2-1	NA	few	CSVDSGRGYNEQFF	TGCAGCGTTGATTCGGGCAGGGGTTACAATGAGCAGTTCTTC
TRBV4-2	TRBJ2-1	NA	NA	CASSDFSYNEQFF	TGTGCCAGCAGCGACTTCTCCTACAATGAGCAGTTCTTC
TRBV7-8	TRBJ2-2	TRBD2	NA	CASRGRVAGESGELFF	TGTGCCAGCAGGGGTAGGGTAGCGGGAGAGTCCGGGGAGCTGTTTTTT
TRBV7-9	TRBJ1-4	TRBD1	few	CASSHPDRGKEKLFF	TGTGCCAGCAGCCACCCGGACAGGGGGAAGGAAAAACTGTTTTTT
TRBV29-1	TRBJ2-3	TRBD1	few	CSATPGTGVRDTQYF	TGCAGCGCTACACCCGGGACAGGGGTTAGAGATACGCAGTATTTT
TRBV4-3	TRBJ2-5	NA	few	CASSQDMDGRETQYF	TGCGCCAGCAGCCAAGATATGGACGGGCGAGAGACCCAGTACTTC
TRBV15	TRBJ2-1	TRBD2	NA	CATSRGAPNGRIYNEQFF	TGTGCCACCAGCAGAGGGGCCCCCAACGGGAGGATCTACAATGAGCAGTTCTTC
TRBV20-1	TRBJ2-3	NA	many	CSAPMGGGRGDTQYF	TGCAGTGCACCAATGGGGGGAGGCCGGGGGGATACGCAGTATTTT
TRBV29-1	TRBJ2-5	NA	NA	CSVGRDSSGETQYF	TGCAGCGTTGGACGGGACTCGTCTGGGGAGACCCAGTACTTC
TRBV4-3	TRBJ2-2	NA	NA	CASSGRTTGELFF	TGCGCCAGCAGCGGAAGGACTACCGGGGAGCTGTTTTTT
TRBV12-5	TRBJ2-3	NA	many	CASGLVGETQYF	TGTGCTAGTGGTTTGGTAGGGGAGACGCAGTATTTT
TRBV20-1	TRBJ1-2	TRBD1	few	CSALPGQGNYGYTF	TGCAGTGCTTTACCGGGACAGGGAAACTATGGCTACACCTTC